This is a list of T cell receptor beta chains from one sample in a study of post-analysis software for immune sequencing data. TCRdb analysed the PCR reads with MiXCR anew, one entry per CDR3 protein. The sample records hundreds of thousands of distinct CDR3 sequences, roughly 46% being singletons. The material sequenced was blood. These receptors originate from a girl aged 5-17 years with multiple sclerosis. Both conserved end residues are part of each CDR3. The order of the fields is clone size, J gene, V gene, D gene, CDR3 DNA, CDR3 protein. D genes are given only for firm matches. Rows give clone size only sometimes, using once, few, many, or a class for an expanded clone.

size: NA
J: TRBJ2-1
V: TRBV7-6
D: TRBD2
DNA: TGTGCCAGCAGCGAAGGGACTAGCGGGGTAGGAGATGAGCAGTTCTTC
CDR3: CASSEGTSGVGDEQFF

size: NA
J: TRBJ2-7
V: TRBV20-1
D: NA
DNA: TGCAGTGCTAGAGATACCGGACAGAGCTACGAGCAGTACTTC
CDR3: CSARDTGQSYEQYF

size: NA
J: TRBJ1-5
V: TRBV4-1
D: NA
DNA: TGCGCCAGCAGCCAAGAAGATACTTTCCGGGCCAATCAGCCCCAGCATTTT
CDR3: CASSQEDTFRANQPQHF

size: NA
J: TRBJ2-4
V: TRBV6-5
D: NA
DNA: TGTGCCAGCCGAGGGGACTCGTTCTTCAAGCAGTACTTC
CDR3: CASRGDSFFKQYF

size: NA
J: TRBJ1-2
V: TRBV12-3/TRBV12-4
D: TRBD1
DNA: TGTGCCAGCAGACCCGGGACAGGGCAGCGGGGCTACACCTTC
CDR3: CASRPGTGQRGYTF

size: NA
J: TRBJ2-1
V: TRBV4-1
D: NA
DNA: TGCGCCAGCAGCCAACCCTTCAATGGGGGCCCCTACAATGAGCAGTTCTTC
CDR3: CASSQPFNGGPYNEQFF

size: once
J: TRBJ1-1
V: TRBV6-6
D: NA
DNA: TGTGCCAGCGTGCGCGCAGGGCAGGAGAACACTGAAGCTTTCTTT
CDR3: CASVRAGQENTEAFF

size: NA
J: TRBJ1-1
V: TRBV6-6
D: NA
DNA: TGTGCCAGCAGTTACTCGAGAACAGCTGAAGCTTTCTTT
CDR3: CASSYSRTAEAFF

size: few
J: TRBJ1-5
V: TRBV12-3/TRBV12-4
D: NA
DNA: TGTGCCAGCAGCCAGGGCTCCTTAGGGCCCCAGCATTTT
CDR3: CASSQGSLGPQHF

size: few
J: TRBJ1-4
V: TRBV5-1
D: TRBD1
DNA: TGCGCCAGCAGTTTGGTCGGACAGGCTGAAAAACTGTTTTTT
CDR3: CASSLVGQAEKLFF

size: NA
J: TRBJ1-2
V: TRBV6-1
D: TRBD1
DNA: TGTGCCAGCAGTCCGACCCGGACAGGGGGCTATGGCTACACCTTC
CDR3: CASSPTRTGGYGYTF

size: few
J: TRBJ2-7
V: TRBV6-5
D: NA
DNA: TGTGCCAGCAGCGCCGCAGGGCCGCCCTACGAGCAGTACTTC
CDR3: CASSAAGPPYEQYF

size: NA
J: TRBJ1-2
V: TRBV4-1
D: TRBD1
DNA: TGCGCCAGCAGCCCCGGAGGGGGCTTGGGCTATGGCTACACCTTC
CDR3: CASSPGGGLGYGYTF

size: NA
J: TRBJ2-7
V: TRBV5-1
D: NA
DNA: TGCGCCAGCAAATCGGGGGACAATATTTACGAGCAGTACTTC
CDR3: CASKSGDNIYEQYF

size: few
J: TRBJ2-7
V: TRBV29-1
D: TRBD1
DNA: TGCAGCGCCGACCTTCGGGGACAGGGCCACTACGAGCAGTACTTC
CDR3: CSADLRGQGHYEQYF

size: NA
J: TRBJ1-2
V: TRBV7-9
D: NA
DNA: TGTGCCAGCAGCCCGCCGGGGGGGCCCTACTATGGCTACACCTTC
CDR3: CASSPPGGPYYGYTF

size: NA
J: TRBJ1-4
V: TRBV27
D: NA
DNA: TGTGCCAGCAGTTTCAGGTCTTGGGAAAAACTGTTTTTT
CDR3: CASSFRSWEKLFF

size: few
J: TRBJ1-1
V: TRBV5-1
D: NA
DNA: TGCGCCAGCAGCCTAGAGGCTGGAGTCGACACTGAAGCTTTCTTT
CDR3: CASSLEAGVDTEAFF

size: few
J: TRBJ2-1
V: TRBV6-5
D: NA
DNA: TGTGCCAGCAGTTACCGGAGGAGTTCAGGACAGATTTACAATGAGCAGTTCTTC
CDR3: CASSYRRSSGQIYNEQFF

size: few
J: TRBJ1-5
V: TRBV15
D: NA
DNA: TGTGCCACCAGCAGAGGTATTGAGAATCAGCCCCAGCATTTT
CDR3: CATSRGIENQPQHF

size: once
J: TRBJ2-2
V: TRBV12-3/TRBV12-4
D: NA
DNA: TGTGCCAGCAGTTTCCACAGGGCCCGAGCTGAGCTGTTTTTT
CDR3: CASSFHRARAELFF

size: NA
J: TRBJ1-1
V: TRBV7-2
D: NA
DNA: TGTGCCAGCAGCTTAGAGGACTCGACCGTACTAGGCACTGAAGCTTTCTTT
CDR3: CASSLEDSTVLGTEAFF

size: NA
J: TRBJ2-4
V: TRBV10-3
D: TRBD2
DNA: TGTGCCAGCGGGGGGGCGGAAAACATTCAGTACTTC
CDR3: CASGGAENIQYF

size: NA
J: TRBJ2-7
V: TRBV12-3/TRBV12-4
D: NA
DNA: TGTGCCAGCAGCCTAAGGTTGGGCAGGTCCTACGAGCAGTACTTC
CDR3: CASSLRLGRSYEQYF

size: NA
J: TRBJ2-1
V: TRBV5-1
D: NA
DNA: TGCGCCACCCAGCTTGTAGGGGACCGCTACAATGAGCAGTTCTTC
CDR3: CATQLVGDRYNEQFF

size: NA
J: TRBJ1-6
V: TRBV4-1
D: NA
DNA: TGCGCCAGCAGCCAGAGGGGGAGCTCCTATAATTCACCCCTCCACTTT
CDR3: CASSQRGSSYNSPLHF

size: NA
J: TRBJ2-7
V: TRBV4-1
D: NA
DNA: TGCGCCAGCAGCCAAGGCAAGGTTCCCGGCTACGAGCAGTACTTC
CDR3: CASSQGKVPGYEQYF

size: NA
J: TRBJ2-5
V: TRBV12-3/TRBV12-4
D: TRBD1
DNA: TGTGCCAGCAGTCCACCCCCCGGACAGGGCCGGGAGACCCAGTACTTC
CDR3: CASSPPPGQGRETQYF

size: few
J: TRBJ1-1
V: TRBV6-8
D: NA
DNA: TGTGCCAGCACCGGGGTGGATCCCATGAACACTGAAGCTTTCTTT
CDR3: CASTGVDPMNTEAFF

size: NA
J: TRBJ1-2
V: TRBV10-3
D: NA
DNA: TGTGCCATCAGTGAGTCGATAAACCCCAACTATGGCTACACCTTC
CDR3: CAISESINPNYGYTF

size: NA
J: TRBJ1-4
V: TRBV6-1
D: NA
DNA: TGTGCCAGCAGTGATTTCGCAACTAATGAAAAACTGTTTTTT
CDR3: CASSDFATNEKLFF

size: NA
J: TRBJ2-2
V: TRBV2
D: TRBD1
DNA: TGTGCCAGCATTCGACAGGGGACTACCGGGGAGCTGTTTTTT
CDR3: CASIRQGTTGELFF

size: few
J: TRBJ2-1
V: TRBV12-3/TRBV12-4
D: NA
DNA: TGTGCCAGCAGTTATTCGGTAGAGCAGTTCTTC
CDR3: CASSYSVEQFF

size: NA
J: TRBJ2-5
V: TRBV7-9
D: NA
DNA: TGTGCCAGCAACGCGGAGGGAGAGACCCAGTACTTC
CDR3: CASNAEGETQYF

size: NA
J: TRBJ1-2
V: TRBV29-1
D: TRBD1
DNA: TGCAGCGGGGGGGGGACAGACGACGGCTACACCTTC
CDR3: CSGGGTDDGYTF

size: once
J: TRBJ2-1
V: TRBV9
D: TRBD2
DNA: TGTGCCAGCAGCGCATCGACTAGCCAGGGCTCCTACAATGAGCAGTTCTTC
CDR3: CASSASTSQGSYNEQFF

size: NA
J: TRBJ1-2
V: TRBV4-1
D: TRBD1
DNA: TGCGCCAGCAGCCAAGAGGACAGGGTCACACCTCGTGGCTACACCTTC
CDR3: CASSQEDRVTPRGYTF

size: NA
J: TRBJ1-5
V: TRBV20-1
D: TRBD1
DNA: TGCAGTGCTGCTCCCGGGACAGGGGGAGATCAGCCCCAGCATTTT
CDR3: CSAAPGTGGDQPQHF

size: NA
J: TRBJ2-3
V: TRBV6-6
D: NA
DNA: TGTGCCAGCAGTTACTCGGCTGGCGGGACAGATACGCAGTATTTT
CDR3: CASSYSAGGTDTQYF

size: NA
J: TRBJ2-1
V: TRBV10-3
D: NA
DNA: TGTGCCATCAGTGATTCGTCCAGGTCCAATGAGCAGTTCTTC
CDR3: CAISDSSRSNEQFF

size: NA
J: TRBJ2-5
V: TRBV5-1
D: TRBD1
DNA: TGCGCCAGCGTAGGAACAGGGGAACGGACCCAGTACTTC
CDR3: CASVGTGERTQYF

size: few
J: TRBJ2-3
V: TRBV29-1
D: NA
DNA: TGCAGCGTTGCGGTTGATACGCAGTATTTT
CDR3: CSVAVDTQYF